The clone carrying this T cell receptor (beta chain) has only one observation. Antigen: not known. This entry belongs to a study of cytomegalovirus exposure and HLA in healthy donors. Whole-study findings and limits: One variant, a missense change in DCLRE1C, was linked in a later analysis to TCR beta V- and J-gene trimming. One later analysis reportedly identified an Asian-associated ancestry cluster that showed fewer N-insertions than the roughly 700-donor mean. The study put under 200 TCR beta chains on its list as cytomegalovirus-associated.

13 Jbeta primers and 60 Vbeta primers were used for the PCR. The data were produced by immunoSEQ multiplex PCR, yet TCRdb's version contains in-frame clones alone and is incomplete. This sample has 150,000 to 200,000 clones; roughly 80% occur once, and the top ten carry roughly 2%. This cohort consisted of healthy bone marrow donors. The sample consisted of PBMCs. This receptor was taken from a man in his fifties in good health and CMV-seropositive.

The CDR3 loop reads CASSPGVEGREQYF. In nucleotides, the CDR3 is TGTGCCAGCTCACCAGGGGTGGAGGGGCGCGAGCAGTACTTC. The J gene is TRBJ2-7, the V gene TRBV18, with D perhaps TRBD2 (6 bases). V was shortened by 2 bases and J by 6 bases, with 14 bases between the two germline ends. This CDR3 is 14 amino acids long. Germline CDR1 and CDR2: KGHSH and LQKENI. Full variable domain (outside the CDR3, taken from reference TRBV18 and TRBJ2-7): NAGVMQNPRHLVRRRGQEARLRCSPMKGHSHVYWYRQLPEEGLKFMVYLQKENIIDESGMPKERFSAEFPKEGPSILRIQQVVRGDSAAYFCASSPGVEGREQYFGPGTRLTVT.